The 29 T cell receptor beta chains listed next were all sequenced from one sample in a study of blood T cell repertoires in COVID-19. TCRdb's table, derived via immunoSEQ multiplex PCR, lists solely in-frame clones and lacks some. This repertoire shows about 210,000 clones, around nine tenths found once; its top ten account for 7% to 9%. Sequencing was carried out using PBMCs or T cells enriched from blood (not recorded which). The source is a man aged 30 to 39 in a cohort exposed to, infected with or recovered from COVID-19 (not recorded which).

V usage is TRBV6-1 and J usage is TRBJ1-5; D gene unclear. The CDR3 loop spans 16 amino acids. Germline V gene sequence: CDR1 MNHNS, CDR2 SASEGT. Trimming pared 3 bases from V and 1 base from J, leaving 13 bases between. This CDR3 is CASSDHGRGSNQPQHF. CDR3 nucleotides: TGTGCCAGCAGTGATCATGGGAGAGGGAGCAATCAGCCCCAGCATTTT.

This sequence joins TRBV28 and TRBJ2-1; 13 bases map to TRBD2. Germline CDR1 and CDR2: MDHEN and SYDVKM. The CDR3 has 14 amino acids. The V segment lost 4 bases and the J segment 9 bases; nucleotides outside the gene matches: 3. The CDR3 is CASSWTSGSREQFF. For the CDR3, the DNA is TGTGCCAGCAGTTGGACTAGCGGGAGTCGTGAGCAGTTCTTC.

J is TRBJ2-7 and V is TRBV7-6; D remains unclear. This CDR3 has 14 amino acids. Germline CDR1 is SGHVS and CDR2 is FNYEAQ. V gave up 5 bases and J gave up 0 bases, with 11 bases separating them. The CDR3 sequence: CASSPGLNSYEQYF. CDR3 nucleotides: TGTGCCAGCAGCCCAGGTCTTAACTCCTACGAGCAGTACTTC. The entire variable domain, with the rest obtained from reference TRBV7-6 and TRBJ2-7, is as follows: GAGVSQSPRYKVTKRGQDVALRCDPISGHVSLYWYRQALGQGPEFLTYFNYEAQQDKSGLPNDRFSAERPEGSISTLTIQRTEQRDSAMYRCASSPGLNSYEQYFGPGTRLTVT.

This chain uses TRBV28 with TRBJ1-6; no reliable D call. Germline CDR1 MDHEN, CDR2 SYDVKM. The CDR3 has 14 residues. V lost 2 bases and J 10 bases, leaving 12 bases between the germline ends. The CDR3 sequence: CASSLTARGSPLHF. Here the CDR3 DNA reads TGTGCCAGCAGTTTAACCGCCCGGGGATCACCCCTCCACTTT.

The chain carries TRBV7-6 and TRBJ2-7; 9 positions match TRBD1. Trimming at V came to 4 bases and at J to 1 base, leaving 5 bases not matched to a gene. In germline, CDR1 is SGHVS, CDR2 FNYEAQ. This CDR3 contains 15 residues. CDR3 nucleotide sequence: TGTGCCAGCAGCTCCGGGACAGGGAATTCCTACGAGCAGTACTTC. It yields the protein CASSSGTGNSYEQYF.

The chain employs TRBV2 and TRBJ2-3; the match to TRBD2 covers 7 bases. CDR3 length: 15 amino acids. The V gene's germline CDR1 is SNHLY and CDR2 FYNNEI. J gave up 4 bases and V 0 bases, and 4 bases lay outside the gene matches. The CDR3: CASSEAGGIADTQYF. The DNA of the CDR3 is TGTGCCAGCAGTGAAGCCGGGGGGATCGCAGATACGCAGTATTTT.

The gene calls are TRBV7-9 and TRBJ2-1; the D gene is possibly TRBD2 (6 bases). This CDR3 contains 17 residues. CDR1 is SEHNR, CDR2 FQNEAQ, per germline (reference sequence). The V and J ends lost 5 bases and 0 bases respectively, with 17 bases between them. Here the CDR3 reads CASSPTRDPSSYNEQFF. CDR3 DNA sequence: TGTGCCAGCAGCCCTACGCGGGACCCCAGCTCCTACAATGAGCAGTTCTTC.

This sequence joins TRBV5-1 and TRBJ2-3; D uncertain. V lost 4 bases, J lost 0 bases, and 9 bases lay in between. Germline V lookup: CDR1 SGHRS, CDR2 YFSETQ. The CDR3 is 14 residues long. The CDR3 is CASSPSSSTDTQYF. CDR3 nucleotide sequence: TGCGCCAGCAGCCCCTCTTCTAGCACAGATACGCAGTATTTT.

The rearrangement links TRBV5-1 to TRBJ1-2, with TRBD1 identical over 7 bases. Germline values: CDR1 SGHRS, CDR2 YFSETQ. The CDR3 totals 14 residues. The trim removed 1 base at V and 9 bases at J, leaving 9 bases unmatched. The CDR3 region is CASSLTADRASYTF. The CDR3 DNA is TGCGCCAGCAGCTTGACGGCAGACAGGGCTAGCTACACCTTC.

CDR3 in DNA: TGTGCCAGCAGCTGGGGACAGGGAAACAATCAGCCCCAGCATTTT. Its translation: CASSWGQGNNQPQHF. The rearrangement joins TRBV7-2 to TRBJ1-5, with 9 bases identical to TRBD1. CDR1 and CDR2 (germline): SGHTA, FQGNSA. The CDR3 is made up of 15 amino acids. V lost 4 bases to trimming and J lost 3 bases; unmatched junction nucleotides: 4.

This clone was detected only once. The chain has TRBV7-9 and TRBJ1-3; TRBD1 might be the D (6 bases). The V end was cut by 1 base, the J end by 7 bases, with 14 bases between. The CDR3 runs to 15 residues. CDR1 and CDR2 (germline): SEHNR, FQNEAQ (reference sequence). The DNA for the CDR3 is TGTGCCAGCAGCTTAGTTACAGGGAAGTATAACACCATATATTTT. Translation: CASSLVTGKYNTIYF.

The chain combines TRBV10-1 with TRBJ2-7; 9 positions agree with TRBD1. This CDR3 is 15 amino acids long. V was clipped by 4 bases and J by 3 bases; unmatched bases: 7. Germline CDR1 is WNHNN and CDR2 is SYGVQD (reference sequence). The CDR3 here is CASSASGTGIYEQYF. CDR3 nucleotide sequence: TGCGCCAGCAGTGCTTCCGGGACAGGGATCTACGAGCAGTACTTC.

The gene calls are TRBV4-2 and TRBJ2-4; TRBD2 aligns across 13 bases. Trimming removed 0 bases from V and 8 bases from J; junction bases left unmatched: 13. This CDR3 region has 19 residues. Germline CDR1 reads LGHNA; CDR2 reads YNFKEQ. This CDR3 is CASSQDARGGLAGYYIQYF. CDR3 sequence (DNA): TGTGCCAGCAGCCAAGATGCCCGGGGGGGACTAGCGGGGTACTACATTCAGTACTTC.

The chain links TRBV7-2 to TRBJ1-2, with a possible D match to TRBD1 (6 bases). The germline V and J ends were trimmed by 6 bases and 4 bases, with 15 bases remaining between them. This CDR3 has 14 residues. CDR1 is SGHTA, CDR2 FQGNSA, per germline. This CDR3 is CASRMRTATYGYTF. CDR3 DNA: TGTGCCAGCAGAATGCGGACAGCGACCTATGGCTACACCTTC.

Only one count was recorded for this clone. V gene TRBV7-2 combines with J gene TRBJ1-5, with D unclear. Germline CDR1 and CDR2: SGHTA and FQGNSA. The CDR3 sequence is 15 residues long. With 2 bases removed from V and 0 bases from J, the gap between germline ends came to 8 bases. The CDR3 is CASSLQAHSNQPQHF. As DNA, the CDR3 is TGTGCCAGCAGCTTACAGGCCCATAGCAATCAGCCCCAGCATTTT.

This chain uses TRBV11-1 with TRBJ1-1; TRBD1 might be the D (6 bases). The CDR3 covers 15 residues. V dropped 2 bases and J dropped 1 base, with 11 bases sitting between them. Per the germline V gene, CDR1 is SGHAT and CDR2 is FQDESV (reference sequence). The CDR3 sequence: CASSLRGGGNTEAFF. The CDR3 coding sequence is TGTGCCAGCAGCTTACGAGGGGGTGGGAACACTGAAGCTTTCTTT. Full variable domain (missing parts from reference TRBV11-1 and TRBJ1-1): EAEVAQSPRYKITEKSQAVAFWCDPISGHATLYWYRQILGQGPELLVQFQDESVVDDSQLPKDRFSAERLKGVDSTLKIQPAELGDSAMYLCASSLRGGGNTEAFFGQGTRLTVV.

This clone was recorded a few times. V usage is TRBV15 and J usage is TRBJ1-6; D gene ambiguous. Germline values: CDR1 LNHNV, CDR2 YYDKDF (reference sequence). The ends were cut back, 1 base at V and 19 bases at J, with 17 bases in the middle. CDR3 length equals 13 residues. The CDR3 DNA reads TGTGCCACCAGCAGAGCCTTCCTGGAGGGCCGGCACTTT. Translated, it gives CATSRAFLEGRHF.

The V call is TRBV10-3, the J call TRBJ2-7; weak D call: TRBD2 (5 bases). This CDR3 has 13 amino acids. The V end lost 1 base, the J end lost 7 bases, and 11 bases lay between the germline ends. CDR1 and CDR2 (germline): ENHRY, SYGVKD. The CDR3 DNA is TGTGCCATCAGTGAGTTTACGGGGTGGGAGCAGTACTTC. Its protein is CAISEFTGWEQYF.

The genes are TRBV29-1 and TRBJ2-5; possibly TRBD2 for D (5 bases). The CDR3 extends over 13 amino acids. Germline V gene data show CDR1 as SQVTM and CDR2 as ANQGSEA. Trimming removed 6 bases at V and 7 bases at J, with 18 bases between. Here the CDR3 DNA reads TGCAGCGTGAGAGAAGGCCTCGCGGGGACCCAGTACTTC. It codes for CSVREGLAGTQYF.

This clone has just one count. J is TRBJ2-7 and V is TRBV27; TRBD1 matches at 11 bases. The germline CDR1 and CDR2 sequences are MNHEY and SMNVEV (reference sequence). CDR3 length: 15 amino acids. J lost 3 bases, V lost 4 bases, and 5 bases had no gene match. The CDR3 region has the DNA TGTGCCAGCAGTTCGGGACAGGGGGTTCACTACGAGCAGTACTTC. Residues: CASSSGQGVHYEQYF.

This chain joins TRBV24-1 and TRBJ2-7; TRBD1 agrees at 7 bases. The germline V gene has CDR1 KGHDR and CDR2 SFDVKD. CDR3 size: 14 residues. The trim removed 6 bases at V and 2 bases at J, leaving 6 bases unmatched. Here the CDR3 reads CATSTGANPYEQYF. CDR3 sequence (DNA): TGTGCCACCAGTACAGGGGCGAATCCCTACGAGCAGTACTTC.

The chain joins TRBV25-1 to TRBJ1-1, with 9 bases matching TRBD1. Germline trimming cut 5 bases from V and 10 bases from J; bases unmatched to any gene: 5. CDR3 length: 12 amino acids. Germline assignment: CDR1 MGHDK and CDR2 SYGVNS. As DNA, the CDR3 is TGTGCCAGCAGTACCCAGGACAGGGGAGCTTTCTTT. Translation gives CASSTQDRGAFF.

The chain recombines TRBV13 with TRBJ1-6; the D is unclear. V dropped 6 bases and J dropped 5 bases, with 8 bases sitting between them. The CDR3 is made up of 13 amino acids. Germline V gene sequence: CDR1 PRHDT, CDR2 FYEKMQ (reference sequence). The CDR3 nucleotides are TGTGCCAGCAGGTTTTCCGATAATTCACCCCTCCACTTT. Translation gives CASRFSDNSPLHF.

The V and J genes are TRBV11-2 and TRBJ2-1, with D possibly being TRBD2 (5 bases). Germline V CDR1 and CDR2: SGHAT, FQNNGV. Trimming shortened V by 5 bases and J by 5 bases, and 10 bases separated the two germline ends. The CDR3 loop spans 13 amino acids. The CDR3 loop reads CASSPWRDNEQFF. The DNA for the CDR3 is TGTGCCAGCAGCCCTTGGCGGGACAATGAGCAGTTCTTC.

This clone was detected a few times. The CDR3 here is CASSLGTETGSYTF. The CDR3 DNA is TGTGCCAGCAGCTTGGGAACGGAAACAGGTTCCTACACCTTC. The chain links TRBV5-8 to TRBJ1-2; D may be TRBD1 (5 bases). The germline V gene encodes CDR1 SGHTS and CDR2 YDEGEE. The CDR3 contains 14 residues. V was pared by 0 bases and J by 10 bases, with 16 bases between.

The sample holds a few counts of this clone. V and J are TRBV9 and TRBJ2-5; D perhaps matches TRBD2 (6 bases). From germline, CDR1 is SGDLS and CDR2 YYNGEE. CDR3 length: 16 amino acids. V was shortened by 0 bases and J by 6 bases, with 18 bases between the two germline ends. This chain's CDR3 is CASSVDSSGSGQTQYF. The DNA of the CDR3 is TGTGCCAGCAGCGTAGATTCGAGCGGGTCTGGACAGACCCAGTACTTC.

This chain links TRBV5-1 with TRBJ1-1; no clear D. There are 13 residues in the CDR3. The germline V gene has CDR1 SGHRS and CDR2 YFSETQ. The ends were cut back, 5 bases at V and 6 bases at J, with 14 bases in the middle. CDR3 nucleotide sequence: TGCGCCAGCAGTACGGGGAATCCGGCTGAAGCTTTCTTT. Translated, it gives CASSTGNPAEAFF.

The chain is built from TRBV7-8 and TRBJ1-2, with a weak D call TRBD1 (5 bases). The CDR3 sequence is 16 residues long. V was trimmed by 0 bases and J by 2 bases, leaving 13 bases between them. Germline-derived CDR1 and CDR2 are SGHVS and FQNEAQ. DNA for the CDR3: TGTGCCAGCAGCTTAGCATCTTTCAGGGCGAACTATGGCTACACCTTC. Translated: CASSLASFRANYGYTF.

The J gene is TRBJ1-5, the V gene TRBV19; D ambiguous. This CDR3 spans 16 amino acids. Germline lookup yields CDR1 LNHDA and CDR2 SQIVND (reference sequence). Trimming cost V 0 bases and J 5 bases, with 14 bases left between them. The CDR3 sequence: CASSIERVAVDQPQHF. The CDR3 DNA follows: TGTGCCAGTAGTATAGAGAGGGTTGCGGTGGATCAGCCCCAGCATTTT.